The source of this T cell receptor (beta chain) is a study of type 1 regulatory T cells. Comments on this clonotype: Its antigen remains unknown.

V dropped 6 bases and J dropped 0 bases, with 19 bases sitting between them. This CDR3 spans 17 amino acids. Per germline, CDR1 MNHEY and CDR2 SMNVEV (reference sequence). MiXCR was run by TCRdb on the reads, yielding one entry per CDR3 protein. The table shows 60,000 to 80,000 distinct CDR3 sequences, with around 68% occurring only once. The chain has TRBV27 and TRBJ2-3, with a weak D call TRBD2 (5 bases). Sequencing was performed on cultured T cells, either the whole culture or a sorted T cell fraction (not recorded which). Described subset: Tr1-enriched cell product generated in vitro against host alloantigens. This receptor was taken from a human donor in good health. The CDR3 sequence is CASRKPGPIASTDTQYF. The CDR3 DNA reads TGTGCCAGCAGAAAACCGGGCCCCATAGCGAGCACAGATACGCAGTATTTT.